Listed below are T cell receptor beta chains from one sample, sequenced in a study of shared clonotypes between healthy human individuals. Measured with immunoSEQ multiplex PCR; TCRdb has only the in-frame clones, and not every one. The data show 100,000 or so clones, around 65% seen once. Sequencing was done on a sample of memory CD8+ T cells sorted from blood. These receptors were taken from a woman in her twenties or thirties in good health. The CDR3 runs from the conserved cysteine through the conserved F or W. A D gene is named only where the DNA matches it firmly. Size is omitted from some rows. Given values are once, few, many or a class for expanded clones.

clone_size,cdr3_length,d_call,j_call,v_call,cdr3_aa,cdr3_nt
many,17,NA,TRBJ2-7,TRBV9,CASSVDYSRSPGDEQYF,TGTGCCAGCAGCGTAGACTATAGTAGATCTCCCGGGGACGAGCAGTACTTC
NA,17,TRBD1,TRBJ2-2,TRBV28,CASKLDRVWAGTGELFF,TGTGCCAGCAAGTTGGACAGGGTTTGGGCGGGCACCGGGGAGCTGTTTTTT
NA,15,TRBD2,TRBJ2-7,TRBV7-2,CASSIGLAETYEQYF,TGTGCCAGCAGCATAGGACTAGCGGAAACCTACGAGCAGTACTTC
many,16,TRBD2,TRBJ2-1,TRBV6-4,CASSDSSGSPGNEQFF,TGTGCCAGCAGTGACTCTAGCGGGAGTCCGGGGAATGAGCAGTTCTTC
NA,15,NA,TRBJ2-3,TRBV6-1,CASSEVWGGTDTQYF,TGTGCCAGCAGTGAAGTGTGGGGAGGCACAGATACGCAGTATTTT
NA,14,TRBD2,TRBJ2-5,TRBV9,CASSPGGSQETQYF,TGTGCCAGCAGCCCGGGGGGGTCCCAAGAGACCCAGTACTTC
once,19,NA,TRBJ2-7,TRBV4-1,CASSQDAPGRVVFRYEQYF,TGCGCCAGCAGCCAAGACGCCCCCGGTAGGGTAGTGTTTCGATACGAGCAGTACTTC
NA,16,NA,TRBJ2-2,TRBV1,CTSSLQGPLDTGELFF,TGCACCAGCAGCCTCCAGGGGCCCCTGGACACCGGGGAGCTGTTTTTT
medium-sized,16,TRBD2,TRBJ2-3,TRBV6-4,CASSDQAGGPIDTQYF,TGTGCCAGCAGTGACCAAGCGGGAGGGCCGATAGATACGCAGTATTTT
NA,16,TRBD2,TRBJ2-1,TRBV27,CASSPHLAGGPNEQFF,TGTGCCAGCAGTCCCCATCTAGCGGGAGGGCCAAATGAGCAGTTCTTC
once,15,TRBD1,TRBJ2-7,TRBV4-1,CASSQGGQGLGEQYF,TGCGCCAGCAGCCAAGGGGGACAGGGCCTGGGGGAGCAGTACTTC
NA,13,NA,TRBJ2-5,TRBV6-1,CASSPTLEETQYF,TGTGCCAGCAGTCCCACTCTTGAAGAGACCCAGTACTTC
NA,16,NA,TRBJ2-7,TRBV5-1,CASSLAFGDGSYEQYF,TGCGCCAGCAGCCTGGCATTTGGGGACGGCTCCTACGAGCAGTACTTC
NA,14,TRBD2,TRBJ2-7,TRBV28,CASSPLGTSSEQYF,TGTGCCAGCAGCCCCCTCGGGACTAGTAGCGAGCAGTACTTC
many,11,NA,TRBJ2-7,TRBV5-4,CASSTDYEQYF,TGTGCCAGCAGCACCGACTACGAGCAGTACTTC
once,15,NA,TRBJ2-5,TRBV25-1,CASSFDTGTEETQYF,TGTGCCAGCAGTTTCGATACCGGGACCGAAGAGACCCAGTACTTC
NA,13,TRBD1,TRBJ2-5,TRBV6-1,CANVLTGVETQYF,TGTGCCAACGTCCTGACAGGGGTAGAGACCCAGTACTTC
NA,17,NA,TRBJ2-4,TRBV15,CATSRDRGLRPKNIQYF,TGTGCCACCAGCAGAGATAGGGGCTTACGACCCAAAAACATTCAGTACTTC
NA,14,NA,TRBJ2-3,TRBV27,CASSFTASTDTQYF,TGTGCCAGCAGTTTTACAGCCTCCACAGATACGCAGTATTTT
NA,13,NA,TRBJ2-7,TRBV6-5,CAVSPVNEDEQYF,TGTGCCGTCTCACCCGTCAATGAGGACGAGCAGTACTTC
NA,15,NA,TRBJ1-2,TRBV7-9,CASSLPASRIYGYTF,TGTGCCAGCAGCTTACCCGCCTCTCGTATCTATGGCTACACCTTC
NA,15,TRBD2,TRBJ2-3,TRBV6-4,CASSRLAGGTDTQYF,TGTGCCAGCAGTCGACTAGCGGGGGGGACAGATACGCAGTATTTT
NA,13,NA,TRBJ2-7,TRBV2,CASTPRPGVEQYF,TGTGCCAGCACCCCCCGCCCCGGGGTCGAGCAGTACTTC
once,17,NA,TRBJ1-4,TRBV2,CASSEEPPTVINEKLFF,TGTGCCAGCAGCGAAGAACCCCCGACGGTGATTAATGAAAAACTGTTTTTT
NA,13,NA,TRBJ1-4,TRBV25-1,CASSEQGNEKLFF,TGTGCCAGCAGTGAACAGGGGAATGAAAAACTGTTTTTT
once,15,NA,TRBJ2-2,TRBV4-1,CASSQPGENTGELFF,TGCGCCAGCAGCCAACCAGGGGAAAACACCGGGGAGCTGTTTTTT
NA,14,NA,TRBJ1-1,TRBV6-1,CASSSGPEGTEAFF,TGTGCCAGCAGTTCTGGGCCGGAGGGAACTGAAGCTTTCTTT
many,15,NA,TRBJ2-1,TRBV6-1,CASSERTEPYNEQFF,TGTGCCAGCAGTGAACGGACAGAGCCCTACAATGAGCAGTTCTTC
NA,15,TRBD2,TRBJ2-7,TRBV19,CASSIRSGTTYEQYF,TGTGCCAGTAGTATCAGATCTGGGACTACCTACGAGCAGTACTTC
once,14,NA,TRBJ2-7,TRBV9,CASSEGGSSYEQYF,TGTGCCAGCAGCGAAGGGGGGAGCTCCTACGAGCAGTACTTC
NA,14,NA,TRBJ1-6,TRBV4-1,CASSQDHEVSPLHF,TGCGCCAGCAGCCAAGATCATGAAGTTTCACCCCTCCACTTT
NA,16,NA,TRBJ1-1,TRBV5-5,CASSHNPGLKNTEAFF,TGTGCCAGCAGTCATAACCCGGGACTGAAGAACACTGAAGCTTTCTTT
NA,15,NA,TRBJ2-5,TRBV6-4,CASRGGWTGKETQYF,TGTGCCAGCAGGGGTGGCTGGACGGGGAAAGAGACCCAGTACTTC
NA,12,TRBD2,TRBJ2-3,TRBV29-1,CSGGTSGDTQYF,TGCAGCGGTGGGACTAGCGGGGATACGCAGTATTTT
NA,13,NA,TRBJ1-2,TRBV11-3,CASSLADNYGYTF,TGTGCCAGCAGCTTAGCCGACAACTATGGCTACACCTTC
once,15,NA,TRBJ2-7,TRBV4-2,CASSQEASSSYEQYF,TGTGCCAGCAGCCAAGAAGCCTCCTCTTCCTACGAGCAGTACTTC
NA,15,NA,TRBJ2-1,TRBV25-1,CASSGRTSSYNEQFF,TGTGCCAGCAGTGGGAGAACTAGCTCCTACAATGAGCAGTTCTTC
NA,13,TRBD2,TRBJ2-3,TRBV15,CAVTSGGTDTQYF,TGTGCCGTGACTAGCGGGGGCACAGATACGCAGTATTTT
NA,15,NA,TRBJ2-7,TRBV4-2,CASSQDNGPGYEQYF,TGTGCCAGCAGCCAAGATAACGGACCGGGCTACGAGCAGTACTTC
once,16,TRBD2,TRBJ2-7,TRBV11-2,CASSLVEGGPPYEQYF,TGTGCCAGCAGCTTAGTTGAGGGAGGGCCGCCCTACGAGCAGTACTTC
NA,14,TRBD2,TRBJ2-3,TRBV10-3,CAISEGTNPDTQYF,TGTGCCATCAGTGAGGGGACTAACCCAGATACGCAGTATTTT
NA,17,NA,TRBJ2-6,TRBV30,CAWSVSDSYSGANVLTF,TGTGCCTGGAGTGTGTCTGACAGCTACTCTGGGGCCAACGTCCTGACTTTC
many,15,NA,TRBJ2-6,TRBV28,CASSPDTLEANVLTF,TGTGCCAGCAGTCCCGACACCCTCGAGGCCAACGTCCTGACTTTC
NA,12,TRBD2,TRBJ2-4,TRBV19,CAIAGESNIQYF,TGTGCCATAGCGGGAGAGAGCAACATTCAGTACTTC
NA,16,TRBD2,TRBJ2-7,TRBV5-3,CARSLTSGRESYEQYF,TGTGCCAGAAGCTTGACTAGCGGGAGAGAGAGCTACGAGCAGTACTTC
NA,18,NA,TRBJ2-7,TRBV7-2,CASSTTNQRAIRSYEQYF,TGTGCCAGCAGCACGACCAACCAACGAGCTATCCGTTCCTACGAGCAGTACTTC